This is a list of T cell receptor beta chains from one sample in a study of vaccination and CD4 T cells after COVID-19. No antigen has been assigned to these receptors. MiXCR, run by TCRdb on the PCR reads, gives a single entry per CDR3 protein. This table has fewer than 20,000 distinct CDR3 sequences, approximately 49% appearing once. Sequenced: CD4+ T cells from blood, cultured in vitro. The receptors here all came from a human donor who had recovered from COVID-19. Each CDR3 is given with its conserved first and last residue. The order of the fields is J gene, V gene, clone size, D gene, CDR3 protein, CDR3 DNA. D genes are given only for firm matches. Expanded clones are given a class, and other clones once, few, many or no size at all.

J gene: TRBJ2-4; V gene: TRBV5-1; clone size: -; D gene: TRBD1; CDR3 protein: CASSGADRGGIQYF; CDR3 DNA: TGCGCCAGCAGCGGAGCTGACAGGGGAGGCATTCAGTACTTC
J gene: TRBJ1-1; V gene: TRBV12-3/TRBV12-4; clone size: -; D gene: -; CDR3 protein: CASSLYRDQSNTEAFF; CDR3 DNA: TGTGCCAGCAGTTTATACAGGGACCAATCGAACACTGAAGCTTTCTTT
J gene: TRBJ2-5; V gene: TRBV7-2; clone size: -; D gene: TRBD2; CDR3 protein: CASSNPGLASETQYF; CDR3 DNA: TGTGCCAGCAGCAATCCGGGACTAGCATCAGAGACCCAGTACTTC
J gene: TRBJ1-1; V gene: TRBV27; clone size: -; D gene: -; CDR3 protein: CASRGGPSNTEAFF; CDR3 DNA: TGTGCCAGCAGGGGGGGGCCCTCGAACACTGAAGCTTTCTTT
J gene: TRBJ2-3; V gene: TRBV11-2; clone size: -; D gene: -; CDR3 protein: CASRGPASPRGTDTQYF; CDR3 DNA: TGTGCCAGCAGGGGACCAGCGTCCCCCCGAGGCACAGATACGCAGTATTTT
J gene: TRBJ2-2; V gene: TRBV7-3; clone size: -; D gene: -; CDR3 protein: CASSLSLAPAELFF; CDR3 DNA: TGTGCCAGCAGCTTAAGCCTAGCACCGGCGGAGCTGTTTTTT
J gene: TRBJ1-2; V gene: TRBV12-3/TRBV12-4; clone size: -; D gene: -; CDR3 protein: CASSRGYYGYTF; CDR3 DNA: TGTGCCAGCAGCCGAGGGTACTATGGCTACACCTTC
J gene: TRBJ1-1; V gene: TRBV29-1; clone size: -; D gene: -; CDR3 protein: CSAGTGLNTEAFF; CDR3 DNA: TGCAGCGCCGGAACAGGGTTGAACACTGAAGCTTTCTTT
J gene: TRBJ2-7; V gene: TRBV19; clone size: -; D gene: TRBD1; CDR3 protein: CASSGGQGGSYEQYF; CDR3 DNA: TGTGCCAGTAGTGGCGGACAGGGGGGTTCCTACGAGCAGTACTTC
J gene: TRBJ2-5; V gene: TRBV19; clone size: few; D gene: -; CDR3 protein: CASQPGPGGTQYF; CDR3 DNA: TGTGCCAGCCAACCGGGACCCGGCGGGACCCAGTACTTC
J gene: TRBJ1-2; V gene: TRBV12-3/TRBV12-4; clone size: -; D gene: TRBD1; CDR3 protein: CASRRDRGHYGYTF; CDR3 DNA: TGTGCCAGCAGGAGGGACAGGGGGCACTATGGCTACACCTTC
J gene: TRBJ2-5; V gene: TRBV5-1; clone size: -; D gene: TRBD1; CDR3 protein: CASSLGDRGPETQYF; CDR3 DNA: TGCGCCAGCAGCTTGGGGGACAGGGGGCCAGAGACCCAGTACTTC
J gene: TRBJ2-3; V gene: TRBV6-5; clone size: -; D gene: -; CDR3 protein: CASSYSGRETDTQYF; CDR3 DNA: TGTGCCAGCAGTTACTCAGGCAGGGAAACAGATACGCAGTATTTT
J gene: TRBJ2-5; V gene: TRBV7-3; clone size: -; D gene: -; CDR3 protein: CASSLTGGKETQYF; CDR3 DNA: TGTGCCAGCAGCTTAACTGGGGGGAAAGAGACCCAGTACTTC
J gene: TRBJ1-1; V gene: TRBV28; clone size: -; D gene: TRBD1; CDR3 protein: CASSMGQGREAFF; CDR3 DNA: TGTGCCAGCAGTATGGGACAGGGGCGGGAAGCTTTCTTT
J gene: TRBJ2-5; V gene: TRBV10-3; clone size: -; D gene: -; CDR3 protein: CAISGYGETQYF; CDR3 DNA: TGTGCCATCAGTGGGTACGGAGAGACCCAGTACTTC
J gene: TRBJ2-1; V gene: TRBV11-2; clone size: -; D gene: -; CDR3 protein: CASSRDRDLVEQFF; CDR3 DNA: TGTGCCAGCAGCCGAGACCGGGACCTAGTTGAGCAGTTCTTC
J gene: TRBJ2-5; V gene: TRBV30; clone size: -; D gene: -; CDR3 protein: CAWSVAVLETQYF; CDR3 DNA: TGTGCCTGGAGTGTAGCAGTCTTGGAGACCCAGTACTTC
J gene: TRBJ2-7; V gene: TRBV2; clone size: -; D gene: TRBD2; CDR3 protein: CASRMGLAGSYEQYF; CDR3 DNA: TGTGCCAGCCGGATGGGACTAGCGGGGTCATACGAGCAGTACTTC
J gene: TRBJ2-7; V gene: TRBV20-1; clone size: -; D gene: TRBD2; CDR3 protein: CSASTSGGAYEQYF; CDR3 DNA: TGCAGTGCTAGCACTAGCGGGGGGGCCTACGAGCAGTACTTC
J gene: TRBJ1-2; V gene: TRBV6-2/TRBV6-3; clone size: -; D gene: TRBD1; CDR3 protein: CASRDRARGYTF; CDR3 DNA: TGTGCCAGCAGAGACAGGGCGCGGGGCTACACCTTC
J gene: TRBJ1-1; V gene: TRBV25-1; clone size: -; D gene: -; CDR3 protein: CASSERQYTEAFF; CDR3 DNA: TGTGCCAGCAGTGAGCGACAGTACACTGAAGCTTTCTTT
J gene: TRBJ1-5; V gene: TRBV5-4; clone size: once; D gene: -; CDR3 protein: CASSLGLTGPQHF; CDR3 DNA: TGTGCCAGCAGCTTGGGGCTTACGGGGCCCCAGCATTTT
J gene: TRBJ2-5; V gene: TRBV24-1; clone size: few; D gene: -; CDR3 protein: CATVTRASGETQYF; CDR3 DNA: TGTGCCACCGTCACCCGGGCCTCGGGGGAGACCCAGTACTTC
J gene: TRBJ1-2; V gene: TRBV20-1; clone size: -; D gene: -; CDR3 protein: CSARDLAGTGYTF; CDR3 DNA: TGCAGTGCTAGAGATCTTGCAGGGACGGGCTACACCTTC
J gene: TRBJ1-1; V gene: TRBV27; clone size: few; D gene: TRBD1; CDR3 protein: CASSFIRGQGASNTEAFF; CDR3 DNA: TGTGCCAGCAGTTTTATTCGAGGACAGGGGGCTTCTAACACTGAAGCTTTCTTT
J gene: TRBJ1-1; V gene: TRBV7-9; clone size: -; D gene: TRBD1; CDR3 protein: CASRPRTGRLNTEAFF; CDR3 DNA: TGTGCCAGCAGACCCAGGACAGGGCGATTGAACACTGAAGCTTTCTTT
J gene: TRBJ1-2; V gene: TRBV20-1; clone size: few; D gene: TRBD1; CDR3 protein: CSARDLDRGLGGYTF; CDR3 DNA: TGCAGTGCTAGAGATCTTGACAGGGGGCTAGGTGGCTACACCTTC
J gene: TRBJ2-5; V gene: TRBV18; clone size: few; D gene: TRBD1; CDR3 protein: CASRTGTGGQETQYF; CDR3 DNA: TGTGCCAGCCGGACCGGGACAGGGGGCCAAGAGACCCAGTACTTC
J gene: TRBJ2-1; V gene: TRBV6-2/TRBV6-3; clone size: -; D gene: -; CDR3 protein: CALKDPGDTYNEQFF; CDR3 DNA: TGTGCCCTCAAGGACCCAGGGGACACCTACAATGAGCAGTTCTTC
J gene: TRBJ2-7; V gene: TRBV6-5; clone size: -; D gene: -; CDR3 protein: CASSYGDSTYEQYF; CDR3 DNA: TGTGCCAGCAGTTACGGAGATTCCACTTACGAGCAGTACTTC
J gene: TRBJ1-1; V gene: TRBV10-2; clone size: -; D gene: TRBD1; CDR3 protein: CATSKWTGENTEAFF; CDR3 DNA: TGCGCCACCTCTAAATGGACAGGTGAGAACACTGAAGCTTTCTTT
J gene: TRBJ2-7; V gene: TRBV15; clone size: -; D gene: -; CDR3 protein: CATSRGQGSEQYF; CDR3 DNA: TGTGCCACCAGCAGGGGCCAGGGCAGCGAGCAGTACTTC
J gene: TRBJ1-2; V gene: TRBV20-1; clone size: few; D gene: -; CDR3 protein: CSASGTLRGYTF; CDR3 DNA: TGCAGTGCTAGCGGGACACTGCGGGGCTACACCTTC
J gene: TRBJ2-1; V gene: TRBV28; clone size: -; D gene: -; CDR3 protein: CASSYPAPGVSNEQFF; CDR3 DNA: TGTGCCAGCAGTTACCCCGCCCCTGGGGTCTCCAATGAGCAGTTCTTC
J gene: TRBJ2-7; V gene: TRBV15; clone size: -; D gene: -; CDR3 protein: CATSRVGGSYEQYF; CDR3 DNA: TGTGCCACCAGCAGAGTGGGCGGCTCCTACGAGCAGTACTTC
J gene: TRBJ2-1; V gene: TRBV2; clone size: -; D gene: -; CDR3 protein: CASSVLSNEQFF; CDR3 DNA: TGTGCCAGCAGTGTTCTAAGTAATGAGCAGTTCTTC
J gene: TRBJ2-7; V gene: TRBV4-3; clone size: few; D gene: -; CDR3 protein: CASRRGGGNHEQYF; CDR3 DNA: TGCGCCAGCAGACGAGGGGGGGGAAATCACGAGCAGTACTTC
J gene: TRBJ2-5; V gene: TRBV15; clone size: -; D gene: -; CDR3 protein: CATSRRGGIQETQYF; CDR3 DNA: TGTGCCACCAGCAGAAGAGGGGGGATCCAAGAGACCCAGTACTTC
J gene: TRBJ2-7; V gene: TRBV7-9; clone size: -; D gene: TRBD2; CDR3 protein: CASSIGTSGQYEQYF; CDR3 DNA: TGTGCCAGCAGCATAGGGACTAGCGGACAGTACGAGCAGTACTTC
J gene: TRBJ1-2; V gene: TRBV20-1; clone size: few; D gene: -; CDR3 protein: CSAPAGADGYTF; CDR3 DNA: TGCAGTGCACCCGCAGGGGCGGATGGCTACACCTTC
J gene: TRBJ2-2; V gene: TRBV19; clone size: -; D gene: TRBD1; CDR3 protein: CASSSPGGRNTGELFF; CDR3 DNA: TGTGCCAGTAGTTCGCCAGGGGGTAGAAACACCGGGGAGCTGTTTTTT
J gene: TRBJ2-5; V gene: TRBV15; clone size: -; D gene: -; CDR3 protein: CATSRDRRGETQYF; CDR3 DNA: TGTGCCACCAGTAGGGACCGTAGGGGGGAGACCCAGTACTTC
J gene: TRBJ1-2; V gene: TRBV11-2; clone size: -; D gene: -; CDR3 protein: CASSTPQNRGYTF; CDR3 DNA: TGTGCCAGCAGCACTCCCCAGAATCGTGGCTACACCTTC
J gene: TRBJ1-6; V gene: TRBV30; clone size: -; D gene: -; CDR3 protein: CAWNPSSYNSPLHF; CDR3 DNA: TGTGCCTGGAACCCTAGCTCCTATAATTCACCCCTCCACTTT
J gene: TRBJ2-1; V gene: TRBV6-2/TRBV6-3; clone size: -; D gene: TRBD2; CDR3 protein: CASSYERGAFSSYNEQFF; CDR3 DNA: TGTGCCAGCAGTTACGAGCGGGGGGCTTTTAGCTCCTACAATGAGCAGTTCTTC
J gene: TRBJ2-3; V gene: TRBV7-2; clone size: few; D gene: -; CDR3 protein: CASSPGLDTDTQYF; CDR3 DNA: TGTGCCAGCAGCCCAGGACTGGACACAGATACGCAGTATTTT
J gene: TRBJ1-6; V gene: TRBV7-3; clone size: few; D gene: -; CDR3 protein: CASSSAGTENSPLHF; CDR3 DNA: TGTGCCAGCAGCTCCGCCGGGACGGAGAATTCACCCCTCCACTTT